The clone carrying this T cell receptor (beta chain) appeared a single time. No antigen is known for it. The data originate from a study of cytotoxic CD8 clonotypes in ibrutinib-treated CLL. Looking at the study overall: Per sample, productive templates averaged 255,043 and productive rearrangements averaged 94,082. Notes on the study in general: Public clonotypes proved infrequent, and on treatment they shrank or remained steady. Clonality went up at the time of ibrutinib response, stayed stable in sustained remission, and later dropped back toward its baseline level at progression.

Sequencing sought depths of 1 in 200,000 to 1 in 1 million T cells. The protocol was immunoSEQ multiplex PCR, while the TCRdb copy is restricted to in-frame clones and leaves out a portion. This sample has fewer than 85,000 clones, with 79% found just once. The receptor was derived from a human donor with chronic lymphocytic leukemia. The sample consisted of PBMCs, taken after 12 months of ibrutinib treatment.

The CDR3 protein is CASRAAGRGGNQPQHF. CDR3 nucleotides: TGTGCCAGCAGGGCGGCAGGTAGAGGAGGGAATCAGCCCCAGCATTTT. The rearrangement joins TRBV28 to TRBJ1-5; D call uncertain. The germline V gene has CDR1 MDHEN and CDR2 SYDVKM. CDR3 length: 16 residues. V was shortened by 6 bases and J by 4 bases, with 19 bases between the two germline ends.